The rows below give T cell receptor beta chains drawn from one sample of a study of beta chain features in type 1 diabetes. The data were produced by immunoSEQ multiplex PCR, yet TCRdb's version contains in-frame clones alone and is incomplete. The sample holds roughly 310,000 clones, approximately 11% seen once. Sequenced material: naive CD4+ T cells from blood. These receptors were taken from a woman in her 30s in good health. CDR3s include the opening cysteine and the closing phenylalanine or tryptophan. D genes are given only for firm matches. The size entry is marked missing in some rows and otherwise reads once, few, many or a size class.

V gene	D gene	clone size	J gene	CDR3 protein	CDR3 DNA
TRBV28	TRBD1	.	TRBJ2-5	CASSSTGWGETQYF	TGTGCCAGCAGTTCGACAGGGTGGGGGGAGACCCAGTACTTC
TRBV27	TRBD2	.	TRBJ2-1	CASSLGLAGDNEQFF	TGTGCCAGCAGTTTAGGACTAGCGGGGGACAATGAGCAGTTCTTC
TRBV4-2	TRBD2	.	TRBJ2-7	CASSQGRGSTYEQYF	TGTGCCAGCAGCCAAGGTCGCGGGAGTACCTACGAGCAGTACTTC
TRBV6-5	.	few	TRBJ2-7	CASSYSRSSYEQYF	TGTGCCAGCAGTTACTCCCGGAGCTCCTACGAGCAGTACTTC
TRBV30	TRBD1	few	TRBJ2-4	CAWSLAGGANIQYF	TGTGCCTGGAGTCTGGCAGGGGGCGCAAACATTCAGTACTTC
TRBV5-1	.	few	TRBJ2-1	CASSLTSGDYNEQFF	TGCGCCAGCAGCTTAACGAGCGGTGACTACAATGAGCAGTTCTTC
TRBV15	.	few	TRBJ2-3	CATSITSSDTQYF	TGTGCCACCAGCATCACATCGTCAGATACGCAGTATTTT
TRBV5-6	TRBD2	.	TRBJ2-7	CASSLASGKRLEQYF	TGTGCCAGCAGCTTGGCTAGCGGGAAGCGTCTCGAGCAGTACTTC
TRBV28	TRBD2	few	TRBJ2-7	CASRVTSGSGGYEQYF	TGTGCCAGCCGGGTGACTAGCGGGAGTGGGGGCTACGAGCAGTACTTC
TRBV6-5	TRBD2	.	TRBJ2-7	CASSRQLAGKHEQYF	TGTGCCAGCAGCAGACAACTAGCGGGAAAACACGAGCAGTACTTC
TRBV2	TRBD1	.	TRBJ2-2	CASRGQGAGTGELFF	TGTGCCAGCAGGGGTCAGGGGGCGGGGACCGGGGAGCTGTTTTTT
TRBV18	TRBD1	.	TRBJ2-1	CASSPNQGEGWSEQFF	TGTGCCAGCTCACCCAACCAGGGGGAAGGTTGGAGTGAGCAGTTCTTC
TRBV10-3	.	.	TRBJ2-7	CATKTGSYEQYF	TGTGCCACTAAGACAGGCTCCTACGAGCAGTACTTC
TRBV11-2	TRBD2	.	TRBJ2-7	CASSPRLAGLYEQYF	TGTGCCAGCAGCCCTCGACTAGCGGGACTGTACGAGCAGTACTTC
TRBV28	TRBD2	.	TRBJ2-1	CASRTPTSGGVYNEQFF	TGTGCCAGCAGAACCCCGACTAGCGGGGGGGTCTACAATGAGCAGTTCTTC
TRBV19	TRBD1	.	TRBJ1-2	CASRDRAFGSYGYTF	TGTGCCAGTAGGGACAGGGCCTTCGGTAGCTATGGCTACACCTTC
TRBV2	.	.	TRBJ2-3	CASRRTTMQYF	TGTGCCAGCAGACGCACCACAATGCAGTATTTT
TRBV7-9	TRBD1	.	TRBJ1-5	CASSPGGGRSNQPQHF	TGTGCCAGCAGCCCAGGAGGGGGCAGGAGCAATCAGCCCCAGCATTTT
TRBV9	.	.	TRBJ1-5	CASSVGYGLNQPQHF	TGTGCCAGCAGCGTAGGCTACGGACTCAATCAGCCCCAGCATTTT
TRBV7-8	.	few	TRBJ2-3	CASSPRDSLGDTQYF	TGTGCCAGCAGCCCCAGGGACTCCCTGGGGGATACGCAGTATTTT
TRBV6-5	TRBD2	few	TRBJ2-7	CASSMTSGTYEQYF	TGTGCCAGCAGTATGACTAGCGGCACCTACGAGCAGTACTTC
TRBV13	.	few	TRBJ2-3	CASSRTRTDTQYF	TGTGCCAGCAGCCGGACAAGGACAGATACGCAGTATTTT
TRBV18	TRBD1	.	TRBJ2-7	CASSPRQGEDEQYF	TGTGCCAGCTCACCACGGCAGGGGGAAGACGAGCAGTACTTC
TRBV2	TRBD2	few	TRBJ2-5	CASSTMGGETQYF	TGTGCCAGCAGCACGATGGGGGGGGAGACCCAGTACTTC
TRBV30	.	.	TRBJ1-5	CAWGRGGQPQHF	TGTGCCTGGGGTCGAGGTGGGCAGCCCCAGCATTTT
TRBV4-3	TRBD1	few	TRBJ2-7	CASSQSPGQGYEQYF	TGCGCCAGCAGCCAAAGCCCCGGACAGGGGTACGAGCAGTACTTC
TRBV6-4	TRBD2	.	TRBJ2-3	CASSQQAGGNTDTQYF	TGTGCCAGCAGCCAACAAGCGGGAGGGAACACAGATACGCAGTATTTT
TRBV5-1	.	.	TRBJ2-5	CASSVGPQETQYF	TGCGCCAGCAGCGTGGGGCCCCAAGAGACCCAGTACTTC
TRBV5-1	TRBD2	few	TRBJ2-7	CASSSLGGSPYEQYF	TGCGCCAGCAGCTCCCTGGGAGGGTCCCCCTACGAGCAGTACTTC
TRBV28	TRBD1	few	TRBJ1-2	CASLSGTGANYGYTF	TGTGCCAGCCTCTCCGGGACAGGGGCCAACTATGGCTACACCTTC
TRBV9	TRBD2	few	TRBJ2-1	CASSAGGGGGEQFF	TGTGCCAGCAGCGCGGGGGGGGGAGGAGGTGAGCAGTTCTTC
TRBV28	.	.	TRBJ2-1	CASRIVRGHSYNEQFF	TGTGCCAGCAGGATTGTGCGGGGTCACTCCTACAATGAGCAGTTCTTC
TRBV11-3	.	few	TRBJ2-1	CASSLGPSRKQFF	TGTGCCAGCAGCTTAGGCCCCTCTAGAAAGCAGTTCTTC
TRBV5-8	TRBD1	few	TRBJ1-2	CASSLGTGTNGYTF	TGTGCCAGCAGCCTGGGGACAGGGACGAATGGCTACACCTTC
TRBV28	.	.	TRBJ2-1	CASSLYQAGGQFF	TGTGCCAGCAGTTTATATCAGGCCGGTGGGCAGTTCTTC
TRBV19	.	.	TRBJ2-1	CASSVFPGSLFF	TGTGCCAGTAGTGTGTTCCCCGGTAGTCTGTTCTTC
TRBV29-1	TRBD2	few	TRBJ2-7	CSVGGLAGVSYEQYF	TGCAGCGTTGGGGGACTAGCGGGAGTCAGCTACGAGCAGTACTTC
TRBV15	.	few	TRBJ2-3	CATSSQGSGNTDTQYF	TGTGCCACCAGCAGTCAAGGCAGCGGAAACACAGATACGCAGTATTTT
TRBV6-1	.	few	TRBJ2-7	CASSEGTGSGLYEQYF	TGTGCCAGCAGTGAAGGCACAGGGAGCGGTCTCTACGAGCAGTACTTC
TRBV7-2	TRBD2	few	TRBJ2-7	CASSLLAGTAYEQYF	TGTGCCAGCAGCTTACTAGCGGGAACCGCCTACGAGCAGTACTTC
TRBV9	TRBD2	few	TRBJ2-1	CASSVDPSGNYNEQFF	TGTGCCAGCAGCGTAGACCCTAGCGGGAACTACAATGAGCAGTTCTTC
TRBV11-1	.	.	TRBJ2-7	CASSSSPGSYYEQYF	TGTGCCAGCAGCTCTTCCCCCGGGTCCTACTACGAGCAGTACTTC
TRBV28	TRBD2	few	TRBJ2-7	CASSYGRYEQYF	TGTGCCAGCAGTTACGGGAGGTACGAGCAGTACTTC
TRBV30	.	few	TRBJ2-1	CAWSVLYNEQFF	TGTGCCTGGAGTGTACTATACAATGAGCAGTTCTTC
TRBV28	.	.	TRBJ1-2	CASSLAGDGYTF	TGTGCCAGCAGTTTGGCGGGGGATGGCTACACCTTC
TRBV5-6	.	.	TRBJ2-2	CASSLGGVNTGELFF	TGTGCCAGCAGCTTGGGTGGAGTTAACACCGGGGAGCTGTTTTTT